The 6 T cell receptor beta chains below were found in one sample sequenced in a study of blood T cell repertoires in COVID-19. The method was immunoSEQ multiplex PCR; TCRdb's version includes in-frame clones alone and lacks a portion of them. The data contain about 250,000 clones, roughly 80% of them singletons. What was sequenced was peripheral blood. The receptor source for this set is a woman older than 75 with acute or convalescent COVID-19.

This CDR3 is CASSQYQGTYEQYF. In DNA form, the CDR3 reads TGTGCCAGCAGCCAATATCAGGGAACCTACGAGCAGTACTTC. This chain connects TRBV3-1 (or the pseudogene TRBV3-2) to TRBJ2-7; perhaps TRBD1 as D (5 bases). Trimming took off 2 bases at V and 2 bases at J, with 10 bases between the two ends. The CDR3 is 14 residues long. Germline-derived CDR1 and CDR2 are LGHDT and YNNKEL (reference sequence).

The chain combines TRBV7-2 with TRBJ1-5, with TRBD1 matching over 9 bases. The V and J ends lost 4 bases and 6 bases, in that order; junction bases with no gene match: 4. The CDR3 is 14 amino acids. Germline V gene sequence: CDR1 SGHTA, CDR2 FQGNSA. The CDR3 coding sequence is TGTGCCAGCAGCTGGGGACAGGGAGTTCAGCCCCAGCATTTT. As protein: CASSWGQGVQPQHF.

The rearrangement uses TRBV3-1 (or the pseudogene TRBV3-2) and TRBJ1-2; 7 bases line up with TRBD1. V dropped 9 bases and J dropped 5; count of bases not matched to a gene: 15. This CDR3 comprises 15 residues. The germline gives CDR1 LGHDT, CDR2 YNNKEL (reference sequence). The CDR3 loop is CASFRASLQGYGYTF. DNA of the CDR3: TGTGCCAGTTTCAGGGCCAGTCTACAGGGGTATGGCTACACCTTC.

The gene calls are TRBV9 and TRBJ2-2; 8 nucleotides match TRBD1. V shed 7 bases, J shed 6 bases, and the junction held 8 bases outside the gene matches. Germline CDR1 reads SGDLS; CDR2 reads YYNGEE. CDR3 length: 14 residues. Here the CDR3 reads CASGDTGGPGELFF. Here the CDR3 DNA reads TGTGCCAGCGGTGACACAGGGGGGCCCGGGGAGCTGTTTTTT.

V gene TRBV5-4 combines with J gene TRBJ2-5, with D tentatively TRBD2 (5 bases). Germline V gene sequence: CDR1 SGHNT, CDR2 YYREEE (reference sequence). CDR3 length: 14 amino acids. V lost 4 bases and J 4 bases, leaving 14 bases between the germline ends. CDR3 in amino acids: CASSPEVGIETQYF. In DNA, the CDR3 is TGTGCCAGCAGCCCGGAGGTAGGAATAGAGACCCAGTACTTC. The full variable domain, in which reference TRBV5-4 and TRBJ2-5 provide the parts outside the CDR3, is ETGVTQSPTHLIKTRGQQVTLRCSSQSGHNTVSWYQQALGQGPQFIFQYYREEENGRGNFPPRFSGLQFPNYSSELNVNALELDDSALYLCASSPEVGIETQYFGPGTRLLVL.

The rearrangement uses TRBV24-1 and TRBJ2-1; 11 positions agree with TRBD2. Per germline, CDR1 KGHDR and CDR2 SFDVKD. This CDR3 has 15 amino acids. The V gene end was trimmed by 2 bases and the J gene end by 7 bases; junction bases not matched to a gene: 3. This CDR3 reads CATSDSRLAGNEQFF. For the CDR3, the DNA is TGTGCCACCAGTGATTCCCGACTAGCGGGGAATGAGCAGTTCTTC.